This T cell receptor (beta chain) was observed in a study of T-cell memory formation after mild COVID-19. TCRdb reprocessed the 5' RACE reads with MiXCR, giving one entry per CDR3 protein. The table shows under 250,000 distinct CDR3 sequences, with approximately 9% occurring only once. This clonotype was seen only a few times. The sequence was collected from a man between 18 and 35 years old who had mild COVID-19 (a few samples of this study predate the infection). Cell type and time point are not known. The sample consisted of PBMCs or a T cell subset sorted from them (not recorded which).

The CDR3 region is CASSVAISPLHF. The CDR3 DNA follows: TGTGCCAGCAGTGTAGCAATTTCACCCCTCCACTTT. This chain joins TRBV25-1 and TRBJ1-6; D uncertain. V lost 4 bases and J 9 bases, leaving 7 bases between the germline ends. The CDR3 covers 12 residues. Germline CDR1 reads MGHDK; CDR2 reads SYGVNS.